Listed here are 22 T cell receptor beta chains from one sample, sequenced in a study of T-cell memory formation after mild COVID-19. TCRdb re-analysed the 5' RACE reads in MiXCR, keeping a single row per CDR3 protein. There are approximately 490,000 distinct CDR3 sequences in the sample; 20% occur only once, and approximately 12% lies in the top ten. Sequencing input: PBMCs or a T cell subset sorted from them (not recorded which). The receptors were sampled from an adult woman who had mild COVID-19 (a few samples of this study predate the infection). Cell type and time point are not known.

The gene calls are TRBV29-1 and TRBJ2-3; D may be TRBD1 (7 bases). The CDR3 runs to 16 residues. Trimming took 6 bases from V and 4 from J, leaving 23 bases between them. Germline V gives CDR1 SQVTM, CDR2 ANQGSEA. In DNA, the CDR3 is TGCAGCGTCCTAAGATACGGAGGGGGCAGATCAGATACGCAGTATTTT. Its protein is CSVLRYGGGRSDTQYF.

CDR3 coding DNA: TGTGCCAGCCTTTTACCAGGGACGGGGGACGCCTACGAGCAGTACTTC. Protein product: CASLLPGTGDAYEQYF. J is TRBJ2-7 and V is TRBV7-3, with a weak D call TRBD2 (6 bases). Trimming took off 8 bases at V and 2 bases at J, with 22 bases between the two ends. The germline V gene encodes CDR1 SGHTA and CDR2 FQGTGA. CDR3 length equals 16 residues.

The rearrangement joins TRBV18 to TRBJ2-3; perhaps TRBD2 as D (7 bases). V lost 1 base and J 1 base, leaving 9 bases between the germline ends. Per the germline V gene, CDR1 is KGHSH and CDR2 is LQKENI. CDR3 length: 15 amino acids. The CDR3 region has the DNA TGTGCCAGCTCACCACGGGGGGGCCGCACAGATACGCAGTATTTT. This gives the protein CASSPRGGRTDTQYF.

This chain joins TRBV4-2 and TRBJ2-7; 13 positions match TRBD2. The junction had 7 bases not matched to a gene; V was cut back by 4 bases and J by 4 bases. The CDR3 consists of 16 residues. CDR1 and CDR2 from the germline V gene are LGHNA and YNFKEQ. CDR3 nucleotide sequence: TGTGCCAGCAGCCTGACCGGGACTAGCGGGATATACGAGCAGTACTTC. Translation gives CASSLTGTSGIYEQYF.

This clonotype occurred many times. The CDR3 region has the DNA TGCGCCAGCAGCTTGGACTTCGGAAATACCTACGAGCAGTACTTC. Amino acids: CASSLDFGNTYEQYF. The chain joins TRBV5-1 to TRBJ2-7, with D unclear. Germline assignment: CDR1 SGHRS and CDR2 YFSETQ. This CDR3 has 15 amino acids. Trimming left V 0 bases short and J 2 bases short, with 12 bases between.

The chain uses TRBV5-1 and TRBJ1-1, with unresolved D. Germline V gene data show CDR1 as SGHRS and CDR2 as YFSETQ. The CDR3 is 13 residues long. V lost 2 bases and J lost 0, with 5 bases in between. The CDR3 reads CASSFHLNTEAFF. For the CDR3, the DNA is TGCGCCAGCAGCTTCCATCTGAACACTGAAGCTTTCTTT.

The chain is built from TRBV4-3 and TRBJ1-1; D possibly corresponds to TRBD1 (6 bases). Per germline, CDR1 LGHNA and CDR2 YSLEER. The ends were cut back, 0 bases at V and 1 base at J, with 12 bases in the middle. The CDR3 is 16 residues long. The DNA of the CDR3 is TGCGCCAGCAGCCAAGATTACGCGGGGGCGAACACTGAAGCTTTCTTT. It is translated as CASSQDYAGANTEAFF.

The chain is built from TRBV25-1 and TRBJ2-7, with 9 bases matching TRBD1. V lost 4 bases and J lost 11; bases outside the gene matches: 6. CDR1 is MGHDK and CDR2 is SYGVNS in the germline V gene. The CDR3 contains 12 residues. The chain's CDR3 is CASSAFRDREYF. In DNA, the CDR3 is TGTGCCAGCAGTGCCTTCCGGGACAGGGAGTACTTC.

This clonotype has only a few counts. The chain joins TRBV13 to TRBJ1-2; D perhaps matches TRBD1 (6 bases). Trimming took 2 bases from V and 0 from J, leaving 10 bases between them. The CDR3 has 15 amino acids. CDR1 is PRHDT and CDR2 is FYEKMQ in the germline V gene (reference sequence). The CDR3 sequence is CASSLTGQANYGYTF. The CDR3 DNA is TGTGCCAGCAGCTTAACGGGACAAGCTAACTATGGCTACACCTTC.

This chain joins TRBV5-1 and TRBJ2-1; 12 nucleotides match TRBD2. Unmatched junction bases numbered 11, after V lost 6 bases and J lost 7 bases. The CDR3 has 16 amino acids. Germline lookup yields CDR1 SGHRS and CDR2 YFSETQ. For the CDR3, the DNA is TGCGCCAGCATCAACGCCCCAGGACTAGCGGGAAATGAGCAGTTCTTC. Protein product: CASINAPGLAGNEQFF.

V usage is TRBV2 and J usage is TRBJ2-7; D gene unclear. Between the trimmed V and J ends, which lost 8 bases and 4 bases, there was a span of 9 bases. In germline, CDR1 is SNHLY, CDR2 FYNNEI. The CDR3 loop spans 11 amino acids. This CDR3 reads CASRNNYEQYF. The CDR3 DNA is TGTGCCAGCCGGAACAATTACGAGCAGTACTTC.

The chain joins TRBV12-3 or TRBV12-4 to TRBJ1-1, with 7 bases fitting TRBD1. With 6 bases clipped from V and 6 bases from J, the junction kept 4 bases outside the gene matches. This CDR3 is 12 amino acids long. The chain's CDR3 is CASSTTGSEAFF. Here the CDR3 DNA reads TGTGCCAGCAGCACGACAGGGTCTGAAGCTTTCTTT.

The gene calls are TRBV24-1 and TRBJ1-1; 8 nucleotides line up with TRBD1. The length of the CDR3 is 14 residues. CDR1 KGHDR and CDR2 SFDVKD come from the germline V gene. Germline trimming cut 5 bases from V and 6 bases from J; bases unmatched to any gene: 7. The CDR3 is CATSGSDRVAEAFF. The CDR3 DNA is TGTGCCACCAGTGGATCGGACAGGGTGGCTGAAGCTTTCTTT.

This clonotype was counted between two and nine times. The rearrangement uses TRBV6-6 and TRBJ2-3; unclear D gene. The V and J ends lost 2 bases and 5 bases respectively, with 5 bases between them. Germline CDR1 reads MNHNY; CDR2 reads SVGAGI (reference sequence). The CDR3 is 12 residues long. CDR3 loop: CASSYREDTQYF. The CDR3 DNA reads TGTGCCAGCAGTTACAGGGAAGATACGCAGTATTTT.

This chain joins TRBV6-5 and TRBJ2-2; TRBD1 matches 7 bases. CDR1 and CDR2 (germline): MNHEY, SVGAGI. V lost 2 bases to trimming and J lost 3 bases; unmatched junction nucleotides: 6. The CDR3 loop spans 16 amino acids. Written as DNA, the CDR3 is TGTGCCAGCAGTTACCTAGGGGGCGCGGACACCGGGGAGCTGTTTTTT. This codes for CASSYLGGADTGELFF.

The DNA for the CDR3 is TGTGCCAGCAGTGAACGAAGCTACCGCACCGGGGAGCTGTTTTTT. It specifies CASSERSYRTGELFF. The rearrangement joins TRBV6-1 to TRBJ2-2; D gene uncertain. Germline lookup yields CDR1 MNHNS and CDR2 SASEGT. This CDR3 has 15 amino acids. The germline V and J ends were trimmed by 2 bases and 4 bases, with 11 bases remaining between them.

The rearrangement joins TRBV24-1 to TRBJ1-2, with TRBD1 identical over 9 bases. The germline gives CDR1 KGHDR, CDR2 SFDVKD. The trim removed 3 bases at V and 2 bases at J, leaving 0 bases unmatched. The CDR3 contains 14 residues. In DNA, the CDR3 is TGTGCCACCAGTGATGGGACAGGGAACTATGGCTACACCTTC. It yields the protein CATSDGTGNYGYTF.

This clonotype came up a few times. This sequence joins TRBV12-5 and TRBJ1-2, with D perhaps TRBD1 (5 bases). This CDR3 is built from 12 residues. Trimming cost V 5 bases and J 14 bases, with 18 bases left between them. Germline assignment: CDR1 LGHNT and CDR2 FRNRAP. The CDR3 DNA reads TGTGCTAGTGGTCCGGGACCCGGGGCCATTACCTTC. Residues: CASGPGPGAITF. Full variable domain (rest looked up from reference TRBV12-5 and TRBJ1-2): DARVTQTPRHKVTEMGQEVTMRCQPILGHNTVFWYRQTMMQGLELLAYFRNRAPLDDSGMPKDRFSAEMPDATLATLKIQPSEPRDSAVYFCASGPGPGAITFGSGTRLTVV.

This chain joins TRBV5-4 and TRBJ2-7; TRBD1 agrees at 9 bases. This CDR3 comprises 15 residues. Germline values: CDR1 SGHNT, CDR2 YYREEE (reference sequence). V was clipped by 4 bases and J by 0 bases; unmatched bases: 5. The CDR3 DNA reads as TGTGCCAGCAGCCTCAGGGACAGGGACTCCTACGAGCAGTACTTC. It specifies CASSLRDRDSYEQYF.

CDR3 sequence (DNA): TGCGCCAGCAGCATCCAACACGGATTGAACACTGAAGCTTTCTTT. Amino acids: CASSIQHGLNTEAFF. The genes are TRBV5-1 and TRBJ1-1, with D unclear. Trimming took off 4 bases at V and 0 bases at J, with 13 bases between the two ends. The germline gives CDR1 SGHRS, CDR2 YFSETQ. The CDR3 sequence is 15 residues long.

The J gene is TRBJ2-1, the V gene TRBV24-1, with TRBD2 matching over 11 bases. V gave up 3 bases and J gave up 0 bases; unmatched junction bases: 12. CDR1 is KGHDR and CDR2 is SFDVKD in the germline V gene. This CDR3 contains 20 residues. The CDR3 loop is CATSDPGTSGPSNSYNEQFF. CDR3 in DNA: TGTGCCACCAGTGATCCCGGGACTAGCGGTCCTTCCAACTCCTACAATGAGCAGTTCTTC.

This clonotype showed up just a few times. This chain joins TRBV2 and TRBJ2-5; a possible D gene is TRBD2 (5 bases). Deletions cut 6 bases from V and 2 bases from J, with 13 bases between. Germline CDR1 reads SNHLY; CDR2 reads FYNNEI. This CDR3 comprises 14 residues. The CDR3 DNA is TGTGCCAGCAGCCCGATAGCGACTCAAGAGACCCAGTACTTC. Its protein is CASSPIATQETQYF.